This passage covers 3 T cell receptor beta chains from one sample sequenced in a study of T-cell memory formation after mild COVID-19. A single record per CDR3 protein comes from TCRdb applying MiXCR to the 5' RACE reads. The sample consists of about 130,000 distinct CDR3 sequences, about 23% of them appearing once. The sample consisted of PBMCs or a T cell subset sorted from them (not recorded which). Receptors originate from an adult woman who had mild COVID-19 (a few samples of this study predate the infection). Cell type and time point are not known.

The CDR3 loop is CASSVVGRAYEQYF. As DNA, the CDR3 is TGTGCCAGCAGCGTGGTGGGGCGGGCCTACGAGCAGTACTTC. The rearrangement uses TRBV6-6 and TRBJ2-7; D may correspond to TRBD1 or TRBD2 (5 bases each). The CDR3 totals 14 residues. V lost 6 bases, J lost 2 bases, and 14 bases lay in between. CDR1 MNHNY and CDR2 SVGAGI come from the germline V gene (reference sequence).

This clonotype has a handful of counts. The chain uses TRBV7-9 and TRBJ2-5; D not certain. The length of the CDR3 is 12 residues. Germline assignment: CDR1 SEHNR and CDR2 FQNEAQ (reference sequence). V dropped 4 bases and J dropped 1 base, with 4 bases sitting between them. The CDR3 coding sequence is TGTGCCAGCAGCTCTTTCCAAGAGACCCAGTACTTC. Encoded protein: CASSSFQETQYF.

This clonotype was seen a handful of times. The chain links TRBV29-1 to TRBJ2-2, with a possible D match to TRBD2 (5 bases). Germline V gene lookup returns CDR1 SQVTM and CDR2 ANQGSEA. V lost 6 bases and J lost 5, with 28 bases in between. There are 18 residues in the CDR3. CDR3 region: CSVEPFPRTGEGTGELFF. CDR3 DNA sequence: TGCAGCGTAGAACCTTTTCCACGGACGGGCGAGGGAACCGGGGAGCTGTTTTTT.